Below, 23 T cell receptor beta chains from the same sample are listed, as sequenced in a study of CD8 T cells in Susac syndrome. Random-hexamer reverse transcription was applied to roughly 0.5 to 1 ug RNA. TCRdb re-called the immunoSEQ multiplex PCR reads with MiXCR, one entry per CDR3 protein. The sample lists 150,000 to 180,000 distinct CDR3 sequences; approximately 95% were seen once. The sample taken for sequencing was CD4+ T cells from PBMCs. The origin of the receptors is a human donor with Susac syndrome.

The V and J genes are TRBV12-3 or TRBV12-4 and TRBJ1-2; D is ambiguous. This CDR3 is 14 amino acids long. Trimming removed 0 bases at V and 8 bases at J, with 13 bases between. The CDR3 loop is CASSLAIPTSGYTF. The DNA for the CDR3 is TGTGCCAGCAGTTTAGCAATCCCTACTTCGGGCTACACCTTC.

In nucleotides, the CDR3 is TGCAGCGTTGAACGAAGAAACACAGATACGCAGTATTTT. Translating it yields CSVERRNTDTQYF. The chain links TRBV29-1 to TRBJ2-3; no reliable D call. This CDR3 region has 13 residues. The germline V gene has CDR1 SQVTM and CDR2 ANQGSEA. V dropped 2 bases and J dropped 2 bases, with 8 bases sitting between them.

The chain links TRBV4-2 to TRBJ2-3; 9 nucleotides align to TRBD2. CDR1 is LGHNA and CDR2 is YNFKEQ in the germline V gene. The V and J ends lost 0 bases and 5 bases, in that order; junction bases with no gene match: 6. The CDR3 is 16 residues long. Here the CDR3 reads CASSQDWSSGEDTQYF. The CDR3 nucleotides read TGTGCCAGCAGCCAAGACTGGTCTAGCGGGGAAGATACGCAGTATTTT.

This clonotype was detected once. This chain uses TRBV7-2 with TRBJ1-6, with 11 bases aligning to TRBD1. V lost 5 bases to trimming and J lost 8 bases; unmatched junction nucleotides: 8. Germline-derived CDR1 and CDR2 are SGHTA and FQGNSA. The CDR3 is 16 amino acids. CDR3 protein: CASSTRTGGFDSPLHF. CDR3 nucleotides: TGTGCCAGCAGCACCCGGACAGGGGGCTTTGATTCACCCCTCCACTTT.

The genes are TRBV20-1 and TRBJ2-7, with 7 bases identical to TRBD1. Germline V gene sequence: CDR1 DFQATT, CDR2 SNEGSKA (reference sequence). The ends lost 4 bases at V and 3 bases at J; junction bases unmatched: 3. This CDR3 region has 12 residues. The CDR3 nucleotides read TGCAGTGCTACCTGGGACAGCTACGAGCAGTACTTC. Its translation is CSATWDSYEQYF.

The genes are TRBV19 and TRBJ2-2; the D gene is possibly TRBD1 (6 bases). CDR1 LNHDA and CDR2 SQIVND come from the germline V gene (reference sequence). The CDR3 runs to 14 residues. V lost 5 bases and J lost 7, with 14 bases in between. In DNA form, the CDR3 reads TGTGCCAGTAGTCCTGACAGGCGAGGCGGGGAGCTGTTTTTT. The encoded protein is CASSPDRRGGELFF.

The chain recombines TRBV20-1 with TRBJ1-1, with a possible D match to TRBD1 (5 bases). CDR3 length: 14 amino acids. Per the germline V gene, CDR1 is DFQATT and CDR2 is SNEGSKA (reference sequence). V was cut by 1 base and J by 3 bases, with 12 bases left in between. The CDR3 spells CSARGRTQYTEAFF. The CDR3 region has the DNA TGCAGTGCTAGAGGAAGGACACAATACACTGAAGCTTTCTTT.

The chain combines TRBV5-1 with TRBJ2-3; D ambiguous. The germline CDR1 and CDR2 sequences are SGHRS and YFSETQ. The ends were cut back, 1 base at V and 4 bases at J, with 7 bases in the middle. The CDR3 runs 13 residues. The CDR3 DNA is TGCGCCAGCAGCTTGAAGGGCCCAGATACGCAGTATTTT. Protein sequence: CASSLKGPDTQYF.

The chain carries TRBV5-1 and TRBJ2-2, with D tentatively TRBD2 (5 bases). V shed 2 bases and J shed 4 bases, with 9 bases lying between them. CDR1 and CDR2 (germline): SGHRS, YFSETQ. The CDR3 runs 14 residues. The CDR3 DNA reads as TGCGCCAGCAGCTTTGACTACCGCACCGGGGAGCTGTTTTTT. Translating gives CASSFDYRTGELFF.

The chain links TRBV18 to TRBJ2-5; no clear D gene. There are 15 residues in the CDR3. Germline V CDR1 and CDR2: KGHSH, LQKENI. V was pared by 4 bases and J by 5 bases, with 17 bases between. For the CDR3, the DNA is TGTGCCAGCTCACAGCGATCTAACAGTGAGGAGACCCAGTACTTC. Translating gives CASSQRSNSEETQYF.

The table lists this clonotype with a count of one. This chain links TRBV9 with TRBJ2-5, with D possibly matching TRBD1 (8 bases). Germline V gene data show CDR1 as SGDLS and CDR2 as YYNGEE. V gave up 4 bases and J gave up 7 bases, with 17 bases separating them. The CDR3 runs to 14 residues. CDR3 loop: CASSSSGTGVTQYF. The CDR3 bases are TGTGCCAGCAGCTCAAGCGGGACAGGAGTGACCCAGTACTTC.

The genes are TRBV12-3 or TRBV12-4 and TRBJ1-2, with a possible D match to TRBD1 (6 bases). Trimming took 2 bases from V and 2 from J, leaving 12 bases between them. This CDR3 has 15 amino acids. CDR3 sequence reads: CASSLKGGSNYGYTF. The CDR3 DNA is TGTGCCAGCAGTTTAAAAGGGGGATCGAACTATGGCTACACCTTC.

The chain's CDR3 is CASGRDRAGEQYF. CDR3 sequence (DNA): TGTGCCAGCGGACGGGACAGGGCGGGCGAGCAGTACTTC. The rearrangement links TRBV2 to TRBJ2-7; 9 nucleotides match TRBD1. V lost 8 bases and J lost 6; bases outside the gene matches: 8. Germline V gives CDR1 SNHLY, CDR2 FYNNEI. This CDR3 has 13 amino acids.

The chain couples TRBV12-5 to TRBJ2-1; D ambiguous. The CDR3 extends over 12 amino acids. From germline, CDR1 is LGHNT and CDR2 FRNRAP. Trimming removed 1 base from V and 13 bases from J, with 11 bases in between. The CDR3 protein is CASGLARQKQFF. As DNA, the CDR3 is TGTGCTAGTGGTTTGGCCCGACAAAAACAGTTCTTC.

The chain couples TRBV3-1 to TRBJ1-6, with TRBD1 matching over 8 bases. Germline lookup yields CDR1 LGHDT and CDR2 YNNKEL (reference sequence). This CDR3 has 14 amino acids. V lost 8 bases, J lost 10 bases, and 10 bases stayed unmatched. The CDR3 spells CASGDRGVRSPLHF. As DNA, the CDR3 is TGTGCCAGCGGCGACAGGGGAGTGCGGTCACCCCTCCACTTT. Using reference TRBV3-1 and TRBJ1-6 for the parts outside the CDR3, the full variable domain is DTAVSQTPKYLVTQMGNDKSIKCEQNLGHDTMYWYKQDSKKFLKIMFSYNNKELIINETVPNRFSPKSPDKAHLNLHINSLELGDSAVYFCASGDRGVRSPLHFGNGTRLTVT.

This sequence joins TRBV4-3 and TRBJ1-1; D perhaps matches TRBD1 (6 bases). Germline CDR1 reads LGHNA; CDR2 reads YSLEER. The CDR3 runs 14 residues. Trimming removed 1 base from V and 5 bases from J, with 11 bases in between. The CDR3 region is CASSQARQGTEAFF. The CDR3 DNA sequence: TGCGCCAGCAGCCAAGCTCGCCAGGGGACTGAAGCTTTCTTT.

The rearrangement links TRBV29-1 to TRBJ2-3; D is perhaps TRBD2 (5 bases). The CDR3 loop spans 14 amino acids. Trimming stripped 6 bases from V and 2 bases from J, with 15 bases between. Germline V lookup: CDR1 SQVTM, CDR2 ANQGSEA. CDR3 protein: CSVRRKTDTDTQYF. The CDR3 nucleotides are TGCAGCGTGCGGAGGAAGACCGACACAGATACGCAGTATTTT.

The chain uses TRBV5-1 and TRBJ2-1, with TRBD1 matching 7 bases. V dropped 5 bases and J dropped 11; count of bases not matched to a gene: 10. The germline V gene has CDR1 SGHRS and CDR2 YFSETQ. This CDR3 is built from 13 residues. DNA of the CDR3: TGCGCCAGCAGTCCACCGGGACAGATTAAGCAGTTCTTC. Encoded protein: CASSPPGQIKQFF.

This clonotype was observed a few times. The gene calls are TRBV3-1 and TRBJ1-1; D is unclear. The CDR3 runs to 12 residues. Germline CDR1 and CDR2: LGHDT and YNNKEL (reference sequence). The V gene lost 1 base and the J gene lost 11 bases, with 11 bases spanning the gap. CDR3 in DNA: TGTGCCAGCAGCCAAGGCTCGCTCGGGGCTTTCTTT. Amino acid sequence: CASSQGSLGAFF.

The CDR3 spells CSATAGGLETQYF. As DNA, the CDR3 is TGCAGTGCTACAGCGGGGGGGCTAGAGACCCAGTACTTC. The chain joins TRBV20-1 to TRBJ2-5; TRBD2 aligns across 10 bases. There are 13 residues in the CDR3. Germline lookup yields CDR1 DFQATT and CDR2 SNEGSKA (reference sequence). V was clipped by 4 bases and J by 4 bases; unmatched bases: 3.

CDR3 protein: CSIGLDPGTVYGYTF. The CDR3 DNA follows: TGCAGTATTGGACTGGATCCCGGGACCGTCTATGGCTACACCTTC. V gene TRBV29-1 combines with J gene TRBJ1-2; D possibly corresponds to TRBD1 (5 bases). The CDR3 has 15 amino acids. Germline CDR1 and CDR2: SQVTM and ANQGSEA. Combining the CDR3 with reference TRBV29-1 and TRBJ1-2 gives the whole variable domain SAVISQKPSRDICQRGTSLTIQCQVDSQVTMMFWYRQQPGQSLTLIATANQGSEATYESGFVIDKFPISRPNLTFSTLTVSNMSPEDSSIYLCSIGLDPGTVYGYTFGSGTRLTVV.

The chain has TRBV5-6 and TRBJ2-5; TRBD1 or TRBD2 may be the D gene (5 bases each). Germline CDR1 SGHDT, CDR2 YYEEEE. Trimming cost V 4 bases and J 5 bases, with 15 bases left between them. This CDR3 comprises 14 residues. The CDR3 region has the DNA TGTGCCAGCAGCCTTTCCGGGGCGACGGAGACCCAGTACTTC. This translates into CASSLSGATETQYF.

This clonotype appeared a few times. This chain joins TRBV23-1 and TRBJ2-7, with D uncertain. TRBV23-1 is recorded as an ORF, its role being uncertain. There are 15 residues in the CDR3. Deletions cut 3 bases from V and 4 bases from J, with 16 bases between. The CDR3, as DNA: TGCGCCAGCAGTCATCCACTCCCATTACGTTACGAGCAGTACTTC. Its translation: CASSHPLPLRYEQYF.